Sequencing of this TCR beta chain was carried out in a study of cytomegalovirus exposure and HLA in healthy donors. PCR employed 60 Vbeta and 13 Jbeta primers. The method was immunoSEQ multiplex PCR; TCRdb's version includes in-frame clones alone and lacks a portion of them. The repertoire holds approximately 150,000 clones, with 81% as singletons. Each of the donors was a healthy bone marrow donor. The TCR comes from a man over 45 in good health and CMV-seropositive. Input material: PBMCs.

The CDR3 loop reads CATSRDTYEQYF. The CDR3, as DNA: TGTGCCACCAGCAGAGATACCTACGAGCAGTACTTC. This chain joins TRBV15 and TRBJ2-7; the D is unclear. V lost 0 bases to trimming and J lost 2 bases, with 2 bases between them. CDR1 is LNHNV and CDR2 is YYDKDF in the germline V gene (reference sequence). The CDR3 is 12 amino acids.